A single sample gave rise to the 18 T cell receptor beta chains below, sequenced in a study of draining lymph node invasion in breast cancer. Memory regulatory T cells were sorted as CD4+ CD45RA- CD25high cells. Each CDR3 protein gets one entry after TCRdb re-called the bulk RNA-seq reads with MiXCR. The data contain 2,500 to 3,000 distinct CDR3 sequences, around 60% of them singletons. Material: sorted memory Tregs from a lymph node. The receptors derive from a female donor with luminal breast cancer.

The chain couples TRBV7-9 to TRBJ2-7, with TRBD1 matching 7 bases. CDR3 length equals 13 residues. The V gene's germline CDR1 is SEHNR and CDR2 FQNEAQ (reference sequence). Trimming cost V 3 bases and J 6 bases; bases outside gene matches: 5. Here the CDR3 reads CASSFLTGTEQYF. The DNA for the CDR3 is TGTGCCAGCAGCTTTTTGACAGGGACCGAGCAGTACTTC.

This clonotype was observed a handful of times. The CDR3 sequence is CASSPLTQETQYF. DNA of the CDR3: TGCGCCAGCAGCCCGTTGACACAAGAGACCCAGTACTTC. The rearrangement links TRBV5-1 to TRBJ2-5; D not certain. The ends were cut back, 4 bases at V and 2 bases at J, with 9 bases in the middle. The CDR3 contains 13 residues. Germline V CDR1 and CDR2: SGHRS, YFSETQ.

This clonotype appeared a few times. V usage is TRBV7-9 and J usage is TRBJ1-1; 8 bases match TRBD1. CDR1 and CDR2 from the germline V gene are SEHNR and FQNEAQ (reference sequence). V lost 5 bases to trimming and J lost 2 bases; unmatched junction nucleotides: 10. This CDR3 spans 16 amino acids. This chain's CDR3 is CASSLRTGRGNTEAFF. For the CDR3, the DNA is TGTGCCAGCAGCCTTAGGACAGGGAGGGGAAACACTGAAGCTTTCTTT.

This clonotype is a singleton in its sample. This rearrangement joins TRBV12-3 or TRBV12-4 to TRBJ1-1, with a weak D call TRBD1 (5 bases). The ends were cut back, 4 bases at V and 3 bases at J, with 9 bases in the middle. This CDR3 has 13 amino acids. DNA of the CDR3: TGTGCCAGCAGTTCAGAACAGGACACTGAAGCTTTCTTT. Protein product: CASSSEQDTEAFF.

The chain joins TRBV5-6 to TRBJ1-2; D gene uncertain. The CDR3 is 12 residues long. Germline CDR1 is SGHDT and CDR2 is YYEEEE. V was pared by 2 bases and J by 7 bases, with 9 bases between. Here the CDR3 DNA reads TGTGCCAGCAGCTTTGGGAGTACTGGCTACACCTTC. Translation: CASSFGSTGYTF.

This sequence joins TRBV18 and TRBJ1-6, with TRBD1 as a possible D gene (6 bases). V was cut by 4 bases and J by 8 bases, with 18 bases left in between. Germline CDR1 and CDR2: KGHSH and LQKENI. The CDR3 is 16 residues long. The CDR3 nucleotides read TGTGCCAGCTCACTACCGCCCGGGGGGGCCCATTCACCCCTCCACTTT. Its translation: CASSLPPGGAHSPLHF.

This clonotype is a singleton in its sample. The chain has TRBV7-8 and TRBJ1-4, with 11 bases aligning to TRBD1. V gave up 3 bases and J gave up 4 bases; unmatched junction bases: 16. The CDR3 consists of 20 residues. Looked up from germline, CDR1 is SGHVS and CDR2 is FQNEAQ. CDR3 bases: TGTGCCAGCAGCTTGGGGGGCGCGGACAGGGGGCTTGGGATTAATGAAAAACTGTTTTTT. Translation: CASSLGGADRGLGINEKLFF. Full variable domain (remainder filled in from reference TRBV7-8 and TRBJ1-4): GAGVSQSPRYKVAKRGQDVALRCDPISGHVSLFWYQQALGQGPEFLTYFQNEAQLDKSGLPSDRFFAERPEGSVSTLKIQRTQQEDSAVYLCASSLGGADRGLGINEKLFFGSGTQLSVL.

This chain links TRBV12-3 or TRBV12-4 with TRBJ1-1; TRBD1 might be the D (6 bases). CDR3 length: 14 amino acids. V gave up 3 bases and J gave up 5 bases, with 13 bases separating them. This CDR3 reads CASSFRGAGTEAFF. The CDR3 region has the DNA TGTGCCAGCAGTTTTCGGGGGGCGGGGACTGAAGCTTTCTTT.

The chain couples TRBV10-3 to TRBJ2-1; 10 nucleotides agree with TRBD1. The V gene end was trimmed by 8 bases and the J gene end by 3 bases; junction bases not matched to a gene: 1. CDR1 is ENHRY, CDR2 SYGVKD, per germline. The CDR3 loop spans 13 amino acids. The DNA of the CDR3 is TGTGCCATCGGGACAGGGGACTACAATGAGCAGTTCTTC. As protein: CAIGTGDYNEQFF.

This clonotype showed up just a few times. V and J are TRBV11-1 and TRBJ2-5; TRBD1 matches 7 bases. The CDR3 has 13 residues. V lost 5 bases and J lost 5; bases outside the gene matches: 5. Germline V gives CDR1 SGHAT, CDR2 FQDESV (reference sequence). The CDR3 protein is CASSRGGEETQYF. CDR3 nucleotide sequence: TGTGCCAGCAGCCGAGGGGGCGAGGAGACCCAGTACTTC.

The chain couples TRBV30 to TRBJ1-5; no clear D. This CDR3 is 13 amino acids long. V lost 0 bases, J lost 7 bases, and 10 bases lay in between. The germline V gene encodes CDR1 GTSNPN and CDR2 SVGIG (reference sequence). The CDR3 loop reads CAWSVSAGQPQHF. CDR3 DNA: TGTGCCTGGAGTGTCTCGGCAGGACAGCCCCAGCATTTT.

The CDR3 DNA reads TGTGCCAGCAGCCCTACAGGGTGGGGCACTGAAGCTTTCTTT. As protein: CASSPTGWGTEAFF. The V gene is TRBV7-9, the J gene TRBJ1-1; possible D gene TRBD1, 6 bases. CDR1 is SEHNR and CDR2 is FQNEAQ in the germline V gene (reference sequence). The CDR3 has 14 residues. V lost 5 bases to trimming and J lost 4 bases, with 14 bases between them. The full variable domain, with the rest looked up from reference TRBV7-9 and TRBJ1-1, is DTGVSQNPRHKITKRGQNVTFRCDPISEHNRLYWYRQTLGQGPEFLTYFQNEAQLEKSRLLSDRFSAERPKGSFSTLEIQRTEQGDSAMYLCASSPTGWGTEAFFGQGTRLTVV.

The rearrangement links TRBV10-3 to TRBJ2-7; D ambiguous. CDR3 length: 11 amino acids. The germline gives CDR1 ENHRY, CDR2 SYGVKD. Trimming removed 3 bases at V and 4 bases at J, with 4 bases between. CDR3 in amino acids: CAISEGYEQYV. Written as DNA, the CDR3 is TGTGCCATCAGTGAAGGATACGAGCAGTACGTC.

This clonotype was seen more than once but under ten times. The chain joins TRBV7-9 to TRBJ2-1; tentative D call: TRBD2 (6 bases). The germline gives CDR1 SEHNR, CDR2 FQNEAQ (reference sequence). V gave up 2 bases and J gave up 0 bases, with 17 bases separating them. The CDR3 loop spans 18 amino acids. CDR3 loop: CASSLMGGMGDSYNEQFF. Here the CDR3 DNA reads TGTGCCAGCAGCTTAATGGGAGGCATGGGGGACTCCTACAATGAGCAGTTCTTC. Full variable domain (outside the CDR3, taken from reference TRBV7-9 and TRBJ2-1): DTGVSQNPRHKITKRGQNVTFRCDPISEHNRLYWYRQTLGQGPEFLTYFQNEAQLEKSRLLSDRFSAERPKGSFSTLEIQRTEQGDSAMYLCASSLMGGMGDSYNEQFFGPGTRLTVL.

This clonotype turned up a few times. The V call is TRBV18, the J call TRBJ1-2; 8 positions agree with TRBD1. The CDR3 runs 15 residues. Germline loops: CDR1 KGHSH, CDR2 LQKENI. Losses at the gene ends were 3 bases for V and 3 bases for J; bases not matched to a gene: 6. The CDR3: CASSPIQGADYGYTF. The CDR3 DNA sequence: TGTGCCAGCTCACCGATTCAGGGGGCCGACTATGGCTACACCTTC.

This clonotype appeared once. The chain uses TRBV3-1 and TRBJ2-1, with D perhaps TRBD1 or TRBD2 (6 bases each). The CDR3 is 16 amino acids. Deletions cut 0 bases from V and 3 bases from J, with 12 bases between. Germline V gives CDR1 LGHDT, CDR2 YNNKEL (reference sequence). CDR3 sequence reads: CASSQDEGEVYNEQFF. CDR3 sequence (DNA): TGTGCCAGCAGCCAAGATGAGGGGGAGGTCTACAATGAGCAGTTCTTC.

This clonotype was recorded only once. The rearrangement links TRBV5-6 to TRBJ1-5, with a possible D match to TRBD1 (5 bases). The germline CDR1 and CDR2 sequences are SGHDT and YYEEEE. This CDR3 has 15 residues. V lost 4 bases, J lost 6 bases, and 17 bases lay in between. CDR3: CASSPGLGGTQPQHF. CDR3 DNA: TGTGCCAGCAGCCCGGGTTTGGGGGGTACTCAGCCCCAGCATTTT.

The genes are TRBV4-2 and TRBJ2-3; 11 positions agree with TRBD2. This CDR3 spans 15 amino acids. V lost 8 bases to trimming and J lost 3 bases; unmatched junction nucleotides: 7. Germline V gene data show CDR1 as LGHNA and CDR2 as YNFKEQ. CDR3 loop: CASASSGGLTDTQYF. The DNA of the CDR3 is TGTGCCAGCGCCTCTAGCGGGGGGCTTACAGATACGCAGTATTTT.